The next 26 T cell receptor beta chains were all read from a single sample in a study of T-cell reconstitution after alpha-beta-depleted transplantation in children. Unique molecular identifiers were used to barcode this TCRbeta library. TCRdb re-analysed the PCR reads in MiXCR, keeping a single row per CDR3 protein. Of around 300,000 distinct CDR3 sequences in the sample, 11% were seen once. The sequencing here drew on peripheral blood, taken 180 days after TCRalphabeta/CD19-depleted stem cell transplant. The origin of the receptors is a male patient aged 2 to 9 who had a stem cell transplant for chronic granulomatous disease, so the T cells may come from the graft donor.

This clonotype was detected a few times. The V gene is TRBV5-5, the J gene TRBJ2-2, with D tentatively TRBD2 (5 bases). The CDR3 spans 15 residues. The V gene lost 1 base and the J gene lost 5 bases, with 12 bases spanning the gap. The germline CDR1 and CDR2 sequences are SGHKS and YYEKEE (reference sequence). The DNA of the CDR3 is TGTGCCAGCAGCTTGACCTCGGGGAAAACCGGGGAGCTGTTTTTT. This codes for CASSLTSGKTGELFF.

This clonotype showed up many times. The V gene is TRBV11-3, the J gene TRBJ2-2; no clear D gene. The CDR3 is 16 residues long. V lost 2 bases, J lost 0 bases, and 10 bases lay in between. Germline CDR1 is SGHNT and CDR2 is YENEEA. CDR3: CASSLSRIPNTGELFF. Written as DNA, the CDR3 is TGTGCCAGCAGCTTAAGCCGGATCCCGAACACCGGGGAGCTGTTTTTT.

This clonotype was seen ten or more times. The V and J genes are TRBV24-1 and TRBJ1-5; D is uncertain. This CDR3 spans 13 amino acids. The V gene lost 1 base and the J gene lost 11 bases, with 11 bases spanning the gap. Germline V gene sequence: CDR1 KGHDR, CDR2 SFDVKD. In nucleotides, the CDR3 is TGTGCCACCAGTGATTTTGGTTTGCCGGCCCAGCATTTT. It specifies CATSDFGLPAQHF.

There are many counts of this clonotype. The chain is built from TRBV20-1 and TRBJ2-3; 11 bases fit TRBD2. Germline V gene lookup returns CDR1 DFQATT and CDR2 SNEGSKA (reference sequence). The CDR3 sequence is 15 residues long. Trimming took 0 bases from V and 4 from J; bases not matched to a gene: 3. DNA of the CDR3: TGCAGTGCTAGAGATACTAGCGGGGGCCCAGATACGCAGTATTTT. Translating gives CSARDTSGGPDTQYF.

This clonotype was found many times. The J gene is TRBJ2-1, the V gene TRBV10-3; tentatively, D is TRBD1 or TRBD2 (5 bases each). Looked up from germline, CDR1 is ENHRY and CDR2 is SYGVKD. V lost 4 bases and J lost 14, with 15 bases in between. The length of the CDR3 is 12 residues. CDR3 coding DNA: TGTGCCATCAGTGGGGACCTCCAAGGGGAGTTCTTC. It translates to CAISGDLQGEFF.

This clonotype appeared many times. The chain has TRBV7-2 and TRBJ1-6; D not resolved. CDR3 length: 15 residues. Germline CDR1 reads SGHTA; CDR2 reads FQGNSA. Trimming removed 1 base at V and 8 bases at J, with 12 bases between. The CDR3, as DNA: TGTGCCAGCAGCTTAGAGGCCCCTAGTCATTCACCCCTCCACTTT. It yields the protein CASSLEAPSHSPLHF.

This clonotype has ten or more counts. J is TRBJ2-3 and V is TRBV15; D is uncertain. This CDR3 comprises 13 residues. Trimming pared 0 bases from V and 13 bases from J, leaving 14 bases between. In germline, CDR1 is LNHNV, CDR2 YYDKDF (reference sequence). The CDR3 nucleotides read TGTGCCACCAGCAGAGAAGACCACGTGGGGAAGTATTTT. Its translation is CATSREDHVGKYF.

This clonotype has at least ten counts. In DNA form, the CDR3 reads TGCAGTGCTGGGCGGACCCTCACAGATACGCAGTATTTT. Its protein is CSAGRTLTDTQYF. The V and J genes are TRBV29-1 and TRBJ2-3; unclear D gene. The CDR3 contains 13 residues. Looked up from germline, CDR1 is SQVTM and CDR2 is ANQGSEA.

A remark on this clonotype: The junction and the germline gene differ at one end; a read error may be behind it. The chain employs TRBV20-1 and TRBJ2-1; TRBD2 matches at 7 bases. Per germline, CDR1 DFQATT and CDR2 SNEGSKA (reference sequence). The CDR3 runs 15 residues. This CDR3 reads CCAVGSSGSYNEQFF. The CDR3, as DNA: TGCTGTGCTGTTGGGTCTAGCGGATCTTACAATGAGCAGTTCTTC.

This clonotype was recorded at least ten times. The chain links TRBV5-6 to TRBJ2-3, with TRBD2 matching over 8 bases. V was pared by 7 bases and J by 7 bases, with 11 bases of the junction left unmatched. There are 14 residues in the CDR3. The germline gives CDR1 SGHDT, CDR2 YYEEEE. This CDR3 reads CASEGPAGENTQYF. CDR3 DNA: TGTGCCAGCGAAGGGCCAGCGGGAGAAAATACGCAGTATTTT.

The chain has TRBV18 and TRBJ1-1; D possibly corresponds to TRBD1 (5 bases). This CDR3 comprises 16 residues. Germline CDR1 KGHSH, CDR2 LQKENI. Trimming cost V 2 bases and J 0 bases, with 13 bases left between them. The CDR3 DNA reads TGTGCCAGCTCACCAGCCAGGGTTTTCATGAACACTGAAGCTTTCTTT. Protein product: CASSPARVFMNTEAFF.

This clonotype was seen at least ten times. The chain joins TRBV15 to TRBJ2-7, with 10 positions matching TRBD1. V shed 3 bases and J 2 bases; nucleotides not matched to a gene: 4. The CDR3 is 15 amino acids. The germline gives CDR1 LNHNV, CDR2 YYDKDF (reference sequence). The CDR3 loop is CATSSRTGGPYEQYF. The CDR3 region has the DNA TGTGCCACCAGCAGTAGGACAGGGGGTCCCTACGAGCAGTACTTC. Complete variable domain (other parts from reference TRBV15 and TRBJ2-7): DAMVIQNPRYQVTQFGKPVTLSCSQTLNHNVMYWYQQKSSQAPKLLFHYYDKDFNNEADTPDNFQSRRPNTSFCFLDIRSPGLGDTAMYLCATSSRTGGPYEQYFGPGTRLTVT.

Ten or more counts support this clonotype. V and J are TRBV7-8 and TRBJ2-4; 9 bases align to TRBD1. Germline lookup yields CDR1 SGHVS and CDR2 FQNEAQ. The CDR3 loop spans 19 amino acids. The J segment lost 0 bases and the V segment lost 5 bases, leaving 14 bases of the junction unmatched. The CDR3, as DNA: TGTGCCAGCAGCCGAGTGCTCCGGGACAGGGAACTAGCCAAAAACATTCAGTACTTC. This translates into CASSRVLRDRELAKNIQYF.

The chain uses TRBV27 and TRBJ1-2, with 11 bases identical to TRBD1. The CDR3 extends over 14 amino acids. From germline, CDR1 is MNHEY and CDR2 SMNVEV (reference sequence). V was clipped by 5 bases and J by 8 bases; unmatched bases: 7. In nucleotides, the CDR3 is TGTGCCAGCAGTCTACGGACAGGGGGCTGGGGCTACACCTTC. It yields the protein CASSLRTGGWGYTF.

As concerns this clonotype: A read error is likely, as this CDR3 ends without the conserved phenylalanine or tryptophan. The J gene is TRBJ2-5, the V gene TRBV5-1; tentatively, D is TRBD1 (6 bases). The CDR3 covers 14 residues. V was trimmed by 4 bases and J by 5 bases, leaving 15 bases between them. The V gene's germline CDR1 is SGHRS and CDR2 YFSETQ. CDR3 sequence (DNA): TGCGCCAGCAGCCGGGACACTCGCTTGGAGACCCAGTACCTC. Its protein product is CASSRDTRLETQYL.

This clonotype came up many times. The chain has TRBV20-1 and TRBJ2-3, with 9 bases that match TRBD2. J gave up 2 bases and V 2 bases, and 5 bases lay outside the gene matches. Germline CDR1 and CDR2: DFQATT and SNEGSKA (reference sequence). CDR3 length: 15 amino acids. CDR3 in amino acids: CSARKREANTDTQYF. CDR3 DNA: TGCAGTGCTAGAAAGCGGGAGGCGAACACAGATACGCAGTATTTT.

This clonotype was counted a few times. The rearrangement joins TRBV3-1 to TRBJ2-3, with unresolved D. Looked up from germline, CDR1 is LGHDT and CDR2 is YNNKEL (reference sequence). V was clipped by 1 base and J by 2 bases, with 10 bases between them. The CDR3 length is 15 residues. CDR3 loop: CASSQATPYTDTQYF. The CDR3 DNA is TGTGCCAGCAGCCAAGCTACCCCTTACACAGATACGCAGTATTTT.

This clonotype was counted ten times or more. The J gene is TRBJ2-4, the V gene TRBV9; 7 positions agree with TRBD1. CDR3 length: 16 residues. Germline lookup yields CDR1 SGDLS and CDR2 YYNGEE. V gave up 4 bases and J gave up 6 bases; unmatched junction bases: 13. CDR3 bases: TGTGCCAGCAGCCCGGGACAGCCATCGACGGGAAACATTCAGTACTTC. Protein sequence: CASSPGQPSTGNIQYF.

The sample holds many counts of this clonotype. The chain recombines TRBV7-9 with TRBJ2-5; 7 bases fit TRBD1. V shed 1 base and J 4 bases; nucleotides not matched to a gene: 6. CDR1 and CDR2 from the germline V gene are SEHNR and FQNEAQ (reference sequence). The CDR3 runs to 15 residues. The CDR3: CASSLDRGWRETQYF. The DNA of the CDR3 is TGTGCCAGCAGCTTAGACAGGGGATGGCGAGAGACCCAGTACTTC.

This clonotype was recorded many times. V and J are TRBV5-5 and TRBJ2-7; no clear D. Germline assignment: CDR1 SGHKS and CDR2 YYEKEE (reference sequence). The CDR3 has 13 residues. V dropped 5 bases and J dropped 3 bases, with 12 bases sitting between them. The DNA of the CDR3 is TGTGCCAGCAGTTTCCGTTCGGGCTACGAGCAGTACTTC. It translates to CASSFRSGYEQYF.

This clonotype came up once. The chain recombines TRBV5-6 with TRBJ2-1; D remains unclear. Trimming left V 1 base short and J 2 bases short, with 10 bases between. Germline CDR1 is SGHDT and CDR2 is YYEEEE. CDR3 size: 15 residues. In DNA form, the CDR3 reads TGTGCCAGCAGCTTGAGGTCAATCGCCTACAATGAGCAGTTCTTC. It encodes CASSLRSIAYNEQFF.

This clonotype has a count of ten or more. This chain connects TRBV18 to TRBJ2-5, with TRBD2 as a possible D gene (5 bases). CDR3 length: 13 amino acids. V was shortened by 3 bases and J by 5 bases, with 10 bases between the two germline ends. The germline V gene encodes CDR1 KGHSH and CDR2 LQKENI. The CDR3 region has the DNA TGTGCCAGCTCACCGAGAGGGTGGGAGACCCAGTACTTC. Translating gives CASSPRGWETQYF.

The chain combines TRBV11-2 with TRBJ2-3, with TRBD2 identical over 11 bases. The CDR3 covers 15 residues. The trim removed 3 bases at V and 6 bases at J, leaving 5 bases unmatched. Germline lookup yields CDR1 SGHAT and CDR2 FQNNGV. CDR3 protein: CASSFGLAGQDTQYF. For the CDR3, the DNA is TGTGCCAGCAGCTTCGGACTAGCGGGCCAGGATACGCAGTATTTT.

This rearrangement joins TRBV21-1 to TRBJ1-3; TRBD1 was called by the table and not checked on the DNA. TRBV21-1 is annotated as a pseudogene. The CDR3 runs to 14 residues. CDR3 region: CASSGGAGVYTIYF. Written as DNA, the CDR3 is TGTGCCAGCTCAGGGGGGGCTGGCGTATACACCATATATTTT.

This clonotype was picked up a small number of times. This sequence joins TRBV4-3 and TRBJ2-2; D not resolved. CDR1 is LGHNA, CDR2 YSLEER, per germline. The CDR3 spans 16 residues. V was cut by 3 bases and J by 5 bases, with 16 bases left in between. CDR3 bases: TGCGCCAGCAGCCAGAAGTCTGGGGTAGGGACCGGGGAGCTGTTTTTT. Protein sequence: CASSQKSGVGTGELFF.

Ten or more counts support this clonotype. The chain links TRBV5-1 to TRBJ2-3; the D gene is possibly TRBD2 (5 bases). V lost 2 bases, J lost 4 bases, and 11 bases lay in between. Germline V CDR1 and CDR2: SGHRS, YFSETQ. The CDR3 runs 14 residues. DNA for the CDR3: TGCGCCAGCAGCTTCGGGCTAGCAGCAGATACGCAGTATTTT. Translating it yields CASSFGLAADTQYF.